The next 20 T cell receptor beta chains were all read from a single sample in a study of T cell changes during pregnancy in multiple sclerosis. Produced via immunoSEQ multiplex PCR; TCRdb's table is partial and in-frame only. The sample lists some 40,000 clones; about 90% were seen once. The source was CD4+ T cells from peripheral blood mononuclear cells, collected in the third trimester of pregnancy. The receptors here all came from a female donor in good health, enrolled as a control in a pregnancy study.

The CDR3 sequence is CASLGTSGSNEQFF. As DNA, the CDR3 is TGCGCCAGCTTGGGGACTAGCGGGAGCAATGAGCAGTTCTTC. The V call is TRBV5-1, the J call TRBJ2-1, with TRBD2 matching over 14 bases. Germline values: CDR1 SGHRS, CDR2 YFSETQ. This CDR3 comprises 14 residues. After removal of 7 bases from V and 6 bases from J, the junction contained 3 bases not matched to a gene.

The chain carries TRBV5-6 and TRBJ2-7; D perhaps matches TRBD2 (6 bases). Trimming stripped 4 bases from V and 2 bases from J, with 16 bases between. Germline V gene lookup returns CDR1 SGHDT and CDR2 YYEEEE. The CDR3 has 15 residues. The CDR3 DNA is TGTGCCAGCAGCCCGGGACCCCGGGGGACCTACGAGCAGTACTTC. This codes for CASSPGPRGTYEQYF.

This sequence joins TRBV5-1 and TRBJ2-3, with 7 bases identical to TRBD2. Germline V gives CDR1 SGHRS, CDR2 YFSETQ. There are 17 residues in the CDR3. Trimming cost V 4 bases and J 1 base; bases outside gene matches: 12. CDR3 loop: CASSPVAGAMGTDTQYF. As DNA, the CDR3 is TGCGCCAGCAGCCCAGTCGCGGGAGCAATGGGCACAGATACGCAGTATTTT.

This clone was seen only once. V gene TRBV5-4 combines with J gene TRBJ2-2, with TRBD2 as a possible D gene (5 bases). Germline V gives CDR1 SGHNT, CDR2 YYREEE (reference sequence). The ends were cut back, 4 bases at V and 2 bases at J, with 12 bases in the middle. The CDR3 covers 15 residues. The CDR3 DNA is TGTGCCAGCAGCCCGAATGCGGGCAACACCGGGGAGCTGTTTTTT. Translated, it gives CASSPNAGNTGELFF. Full variable domain (missing parts from reference TRBV5-4 and TRBJ2-2): ETGVTQSPTHLIKTRGQQVTLRCSSQSGHNTVSWYQQALGQGPQFIFQYYREEENGRGNFPPRFSGLQFPNYSSELNVNALELDDSALYLCASSPNAGNTGELFFGEGSRLTVL.

The chain links TRBV5-1 to TRBJ1-2; TRBD1 matches at 7 bases. From germline, CDR1 is SGHRS and CDR2 YFSETQ. The CDR3 has 15 amino acids. V shed 1 base and J 7 bases; nucleotides not matched to a gene: 10. The CDR3 region is CASSLTVEGAAGYTF. The CDR3 DNA reads as TGCGCCAGCAGCTTGACGGTCGAGGGGGCAGCTGGCTACACCTTC.

The CDR3 DNA sequence: TGTGCCAGCAGCTACCGAGGGCAGTCAATTGTGAACACTGAAGCTTTCTTT. Amino acids: CASSYRGQSIVNTEAFF. This rearrangement joins TRBV5-5 to TRBJ1-1; no clear D gene. Germline CDR1 and CDR2: SGHKS and YYEKEE (reference sequence). Trimming left V 3 bases short and J 0 bases short, with 18 bases between. The CDR3 spans 17 residues.

The chain carries TRBV11-3 and TRBJ2-3, with 11 bases matching TRBD1. Germline trimming cut 1 base from V and 4 bases from J; bases unmatched to any gene: 1. CDR1 is SGHNT, CDR2 YENEEA, per germline. The CDR3 is 15 amino acids. Written as DNA, the CDR3 is TGTGCCAGCAGCTTAGGGGACAGGGGGTCAGATACGCAGTATTTT. This sequence encodes CASSLGDRGSDTQYF. The full variable domain, rest sourced from reference TRBV11-3 and TRBJ2-3, is EAGVVQSPRYKIIEKKQPVAFWCNPISGHNTLYWYLQNLGQGPELLIRYENEEAVDDSQLPKDRFSAERLKGVDSTLKIQPAELGDSAVYLCASSLGDRGSDTQYFGPGTRLTVL.

This clone was seen only a few times. The chain uses TRBV10-3 and TRBJ1-1, with D possibly TRBD1 on 6 matching bases. The CDR3 contains 17 residues. Per germline, CDR1 ENHRY and CDR2 SYGVKD. Trimming removed 0 bases from V and 3 bases from J, with 17 bases in between. CDR3 amino acids: CAISESGGGRGDTEAFF. Here the CDR3 DNA reads TGTGCCATCAGTGAGTCGGGCGGGGGGCGAGGTGACACTGAAGCTTTCTTT.

J is TRBJ2-3 and V is TRBV5-1; perhaps TRBD2 as D (6 bases). Germline lookup yields CDR1 SGHRS and CDR2 YFSETQ. V shed 5 bases and J shed 2 bases, with 21 bases lying between them. The CDR3 spans 17 residues. CDR3: CASRPGLLAITTDTQYF. CDR3 in DNA: TGCGCCAGCAGGCCGGGACTCCTAGCAATTACCACAGATACGCAGTATTTT.

The V gene is TRBV4-2, the J gene TRBJ2-1; a possible D gene is TRBD2 (7 bases). The V gene lost 0 bases and the J gene lost 0 bases, with 12 bases spanning the gap. Per the germline V gene, CDR1 is LGHNA and CDR2 is YNFKEQ. The CDR3 runs 17 residues. CDR3 nucleotide sequence: TGTGCCAGCAGCCAAGATATCGGGGGGCGCTCCTACAATGAGCAGTTCTTC. It codes for CASSQDIGGRSYNEQFF.

This chain uses TRBV28 with TRBJ2-3, with TRBD1 identical over 9 bases. CDR3 length equals 15 residues. V shed 5 bases, J shed 10 bases, and the junction held 13 bases outside the gene matches. Germline V gene sequence: CDR1 MDHEN, CDR2 SYDVKM. The CDR3 sequence: CASSDGQGWPSAQYF. The DNA for the CDR3 is TGTGCCAGCAGTGATGGACAGGGGTGGCCTTCGGCGCAGTATTTT.

The CDR3 loop reads CASSLEGSGGGYTDTQYF. The CDR3 nucleotides read TGTGCCAGCAGCTTGGAAGGTAGCGGGGGGGGATACACAGATACGCAGTATTTT. The V call is TRBV5-4, the J call TRBJ2-3; 11 bases align to TRBD2. V trimming: 0 bases; J trimming: 2 bases; junction bases outside the gene matches: 8. This CDR3 contains 18 residues. Germline loops: CDR1 SGHNT, CDR2 YYREEE (reference sequence).

The chain links TRBV27 to TRBJ2-7; no reliable D call. This CDR3 is built from 15 residues. V was trimmed by 6 bases and J by 1 base, leaving 16 bases between them. CDR1 is MNHEY and CDR2 is SMNVEV in the germline V gene (reference sequence). DNA of the CDR3: TGTGCCAGCAGCCCGGTTCCGGGTCGGTCCTACGAGCAGTACTTC. Translating it yields CASSPVPGRSYEQYF.

This chain uses TRBV5-4 with TRBJ2-5; TRBD2 aligns across 13 bases. The CDR3 has 18 residues. Germline values: CDR1 SGHNT, CDR2 YYREEE (reference sequence). V lost 0 bases, J lost 5 bases, and 10 bases stayed unmatched. This CDR3 reads CASSLAHQLAGGQETQYF. CDR3 sequence (DNA): TGTGCCAGCAGCTTGGCCCACCAACTAGCGGGGGGGCAGGAGACCCAGTACTTC.

This chain uses TRBV7-8 with TRBJ1-1; unclear D gene. Germline CDR1 reads SGHVS; CDR2 reads FQNEAQ. Trimming pared 5 bases from V and 7 bases from J, leaving 14 bases between. The CDR3 extends over 13 amino acids. CDR3 sequence reads: CASSLTPRVEAFF. CDR3 DNA: TGTGCCAGCAGCCTAACGCCGCGGGTTGAAGCTTTCTTT.

The chain couples TRBV30 to TRBJ1-5, with D perhaps matching TRBD1 (5 bases). V was pared by 1 base and J by 6 bases, with 10 bases between. The CDR3 contains 13 residues. Germline assignment: CDR1 GTSNPN and CDR2 SVGIG (reference sequence). The CDR3 here is CAWSDGGSQPQHF. The CDR3 DNA reads as TGTGCCTGGAGTGACGGGGGAAGTCAGCCCCAGCATTTT.

This clone was seen a single time. The CDR3 nucleotides are TGTGCCAGCACCCTTAGCGGGAGCTACGAGCAGTACTTC. This translates into CASTLSGSYEQYF. V usage is TRBV27 and J usage is TRBJ2-7; 9 nucleotides line up with TRBD2. Germline V lookup: CDR1 MNHEY, CDR2 SMNVEV (reference sequence). V gave up 7 bases and J gave up 3 bases; unmatched junction bases: 4. This CDR3 is built from 13 residues.

The rearrangement joins TRBV27 to TRBJ2-3, with 7 nucleotides matching TRBD2. Germline loops: CDR1 MNHEY, CDR2 SMNVEV (reference sequence). V was clipped by 10 bases and J by 6 bases; unmatched bases: 16. The CDR3 runs to 15 residues. CDR3 loop: CATGRGVAGGDTQYF. DNA for the CDR3: TGTGCCACAGGGAGGGGTGTAGCGGGTGGGGATACGCAGTATTTT.

V usage is TRBV28 and J usage is TRBJ2-2, with TRBD1 matching 8 bases. Germline assignment: CDR1 MDHEN and CDR2 SYDVKM. This CDR3 is 18 amino acids long. After removal of 2 bases from V and 2 bases from J, the junction contained 10 bases not matched to a gene. CDR3 residues: CASSLGLHRGYNTGELFF. In nucleotides, the CDR3 is TGTGCCAGCAGTTTAGGACTCCACAGGGGGTATAACACCGGGGAGCTGTTTTTT.

V gene TRBV29-1 combines with J gene TRBJ1-2, with D possibly being TRBD1 (5 bases). CDR3 size: 13 residues. The germline V and J ends were trimmed by 0 bases and 7 bases, with 12 bases remaining between them. The germline V gene encodes CDR1 SQVTM and CDR2 ANQGSEA. CDR3 nucleotide sequence: TGCAGCGTTGAAGATAGAGGCAGGGTTGGCTACACCTTC. It codes for CSVEDRGRVGYTF.